Listed below are T cell receptor beta chains from one sample, sequenced in a study of CD8 T cells in ankylosing spondylitis. In TCRdb, the 5' RACE reads were re-called with MiXCR into one record per CDR3 protein. The top ten hold more than 25% of the sample, which has 270,000 or so distinct CDR3 sequences, about a sixth seen once. Sequenced material: blood, either unsorted or a sorted T cell fraction (not recorded which). The receptors were gathered from a male donor with ankylosing spondylitis or in good health (not recorded which). CDR3s include the opening cysteine and the closing phenylalanine or tryptophan. A D gene is named only where the DNA matches it firmly. The size of a clone is reported for some rows only, either as once, few or many, or as a class for expanded clones.

V gene: TRBV12-3/TRBV12-4; clone size: .; J gene: TRBJ2-1; D gene: .; CDR3 DNA: TGTGCCAGCAGTTTACTAATACAGGATGAGCAGTTCTTC; CDR3 protein: CASSLLIQDEQFF
V gene: TRBV9; clone size: .; J gene: TRBJ2-6; D gene: .; CDR3 DNA: TGTGCCAGCAGCGTAGTGGCTGGGGCCAACGTCCTGACTTTC; CDR3 protein: CASSVVAGANVLTF
V gene: TRBV4-1; clone size: .; J gene: TRBJ2-7; D gene: .; CDR3 DNA: TGCGCCAGCAGCCAAGTAACGGACGGGAATCGGTACGAGCAGTACTTC; CDR3 protein: CASSQVTDGNRYEQYF
V gene: TRBV4-3; clone size: .; J gene: TRBJ2-1; D gene: .; CDR3 DNA: TGCGCCAGCAGCCAAAGCTCAATAGGGAGTGAGCAGTTCTTC; CDR3 protein: CASSQSSIGSEQFF
V gene: TRBV27; clone size: .; J gene: TRBJ2-1; D gene: .; CDR3 DNA: TGTGCCAGCAGTTCCCACCTCCGGGGGCCCGGGGAGCAGTTCTTC; CDR3 protein: CASSSHLRGPGEQFF
V gene: TRBV29-1; clone size: few; J gene: TRBJ2-3; D gene: TRBD1; CDR3 DNA: TGCAGCGTCTCAGAGGTTGGACAGGCCGCTCCATTTGGTCCGCAGTATTTT; CDR3 protein: CSVSEVGQAAPFGPQYF
V gene: TRBV29-1; clone size: .; J gene: TRBJ1-1; D gene: .; CDR3 DNA: TGCAGCGTTTCAAAGGGGGGCACTGAAGCTTTCTTT; CDR3 protein: CSVSKGGTEAFF
V gene: TRBV4-3; clone size: .; J gene: TRBJ2-5; D gene: TRBD1; CDR3 DNA: TGCGCCAGCAGCCAAATGGCAGGGGGCGAAGAGACCCAGTACTTC; CDR3 protein: CASSQMAGGEETQYF
V gene: TRBV5-6; clone size: few; J gene: TRBJ1-1; D gene: .; CDR3 DNA: TGTGCCAGCAGCGCCGGGACCGGTACTGAAGCTTTCTTT; CDR3 protein: CASSAGTGTEAFF
V gene: TRBV7-9; clone size: .; J gene: TRBJ2-1; D gene: .; CDR3 DNA: TGTGCCAGCAGCCCGACGAGGGACAATGAGCAGTTCTTC; CDR3 protein: CASSPTRDNEQFF
V gene: TRBV12-3/TRBV12-4; clone size: few; J gene: TRBJ2-7; D gene: TRBD2; CDR3 DNA: TGTGCCAGCAGTTTAGGATTTAGCGGGAGGGCCTTGTACGAGCAGTACTTC; CDR3 protein: CASSLGFSGRALYEQYF
V gene: TRBV6-1; clone size: .; J gene: TRBJ2-1; D gene: TRBD2; CDR3 DNA: TGTGCCAGCATCCTTATTAGCGGGAGGTCCTACAATGAGCAGTTCTTC; CDR3 protein: CASILISGRSYNEQFF
V gene: TRBV5-1; clone size: .; J gene: TRBJ2-7; D gene: TRBD2; CDR3 DNA: TGCGCCAGCAGCTTTGGGACTAGCGGGAGGGAGTCGTATGAGCAGTACTTC; CDR3 protein: CASSFGTSGRESYEQYF
V gene: TRBV7-2; clone size: .; J gene: TRBJ2-7; D gene: .; CDR3 DNA: TGTGCCAGCAGCTGGGACGGAACCTACGAGCAGTACTTC; CDR3 protein: CASSWDGTYEQYF
V gene: TRBV29-1; clone size: many; J gene: TRBJ2-7; D gene: TRBD1; CDR3 DNA: TGCAGCGCAGGACAGGGTTCCCCCTACGAGCAGTACTTC; CDR3 protein: CSAGQGSPYEQYF
V gene: TRBV9; clone size: .; J gene: TRBJ2-1; D gene: TRBD2; CDR3 DNA: TGTGCCAGCAGCGTAAAGGCTAGCGGGAGGTCCTACAATGAGCAGTTCTTC; CDR3 protein: CASSVKASGRSYNEQFF
V gene: TRBV7-6; clone size: .; J gene: TRBJ2-1; D gene: TRBD2; CDR3 DNA: TGTGCCAGCGGTATACCGGGACTAGGGGATGAGCAGTTCTTC; CDR3 protein: CASGIPGLGDEQFF
V gene: TRBV5-1; clone size: few; J gene: TRBJ2-2; D gene: TRBD1; CDR3 DNA: TGCGCCAGCAGCTTGGGACAGGGGTCCGGGGAGCTGTTTTTT; CDR3 protein: CASSLGQGSGELFF
V gene: TRBV6-1; clone size: .; J gene: TRBJ2-1; D gene: .; CDR3 DNA: TGTGCCAGCAGTGAATATGAGCAGTTCTTC; CDR3 protein: CASSEYEQFF
V gene: TRBV7-8; clone size: few; J gene: TRBJ2-1; D gene: .; CDR3 DNA: TGTGCCAGCAGCTTCAAAACAGGGTGGGAAGACAATGAGCAGTTCTTC; CDR3 protein: CASSFKTGWEDNEQFF
V gene: TRBV9; clone size: few; J gene: TRBJ1-2; D gene: TRBD1; CDR3 DNA: TGTGCCAGCAGCGAGGACAGGGGTAACGGCTACACCTTC; CDR3 protein: CASSEDRGNGYTF
V gene: TRBV12-3/TRBV12-4; clone size: .; J gene: TRBJ2-7; D gene: .; CDR3 DNA: TGTGCCAGCAGTTTTTCCAGGGATGATACCTACGAGCAGTACTTC; CDR3 protein: CASSFSRDDTYEQYF
V gene: TRBV29-1; clone size: many; J gene: TRBJ2-5; D gene: TRBD2; CDR3 DNA: TGCAGCGTTGAGGCTAGCGGGAGTCGGGAGACCCAGTACTTC; CDR3 protein: CSVEASGSRETQYF
V gene: TRBV29-1; clone size: many; J gene: TRBJ2-7; D gene: .; CDR3 DNA: TGCAGCGTTGAAGGAGAGGAGGGAGCCTACTACGAGCAGTACTTC; CDR3 protein: CSVEGEEGAYYEQYF
V gene: TRBV5-1; clone size: few; J gene: TRBJ2-1; D gene: .; CDR3 DNA: TGCGCCAGCAGCGTGGACAGCTCCTACAATGAGCAGTTCTTC; CDR3 protein: CASSVDSSYNEQFF
V gene: TRBV19; clone size: .; J gene: TRBJ1-1; D gene: .; CDR3 DNA: TGTGCCAGTAGTATAAGGGATGACACTGAAGCTTTCTTT; CDR3 protein: CASSIRDDTEAFF
V gene: TRBV19; clone size: .; J gene: TRBJ1-5; D gene: TRBD1; CDR3 DNA: TGTGCCAGTAGTCGACAGGGGTCCATCCAGCCCCAGCATTTT; CDR3 protein: CASSRQGSIQPQHF
V gene: TRBV12-3/TRBV12-4; clone size: .; J gene: TRBJ2-7; D gene: TRBD2; CDR3 DNA: TGTGCCAGCAGTTTAGTGCCTAGCGGGAGGAACCACGAGCAGTACTTC; CDR3 protein: CASSLVPSGRNHEQYF
V gene: TRBV4-1; clone size: .; J gene: TRBJ2-1; D gene: TRBD2; CDR3 DNA: TGCGCCAGCAGCCAAGAGGATAGCGGGAGTCCGAATGAGCAGTTCTTC; CDR3 protein: CASSQEDSGSPNEQFF
V gene: TRBV27; clone size: few; J gene: TRBJ2-1; D gene: TRBD2; CDR3 DNA: TGTGCCAGCACCTCGGGGACTACCTCATCGGAGCAGTTCTTC; CDR3 protein: CASTSGTTSSEQFF
V gene: TRBV9; clone size: few; J gene: TRBJ2-5; D gene: .; CDR3 DNA: TGTGCCAGCAGCGTTCTCCGGGAAGGTGGGGAGACCCAGTACTTC; CDR3 protein: CASSVLREGGETQYF
V gene: TRBV29-1; clone size: few; J gene: TRBJ2-7; D gene: .; CDR3 DNA: TGCAGCGTTGGAGTGGCAGGAAGTTACGGGCAGTACTTC; CDR3 protein: CSVGVAGSYGQYF
V gene: TRBV10-3; clone size: many; J gene: TRBJ2-1; D gene: TRBD2; CDR3 DNA: TGTGCCATCAGTGACGGACTAGGCTCCTACAATGAGCAGTTCTTC; CDR3 protein: CAISDGLGSYNEQFF
V gene: TRBV5-1; clone size: few; J gene: TRBJ1-4; D gene: TRBD1; CDR3 DNA: TGCGCCAGCAGGGGGACAGCTGCAACTAATGAAAAACTGTTTTTT; CDR3 protein: CASRGTAATNEKLFF
V gene: TRBV6-1; clone size: .; J gene: TRBJ2-1; D gene: TRBD2; CDR3 DNA: TGTGCCAGCAGTACAGCGGGAGCGGGCAATGAGCAGTTCTTC; CDR3 protein: CASSTAGAGNEQFF
V gene: TRBV20-1; clone size: .; J gene: TRBJ2-7; D gene: .; CDR3 DNA: TGCAGTGCCCTCGACATAACCTACGAGCAGTACTTC; CDR3 protein: CSALDITYEQYF
V gene: TRBV6-1; clone size: many; J gene: TRBJ2-4; D gene: TRBD1; CDR3 DNA: TGTGCCAGCAGTGAAGCGTCGCAGGGGGCTGACATTCAGTACTTC; CDR3 protein: CASSEASQGADIQYF
V gene: TRBV20-1; clone size: .; J gene: TRBJ2-7; D gene: .; CDR3 DNA: TGCAGTGCCAACCATGGGGGGTCCCCCTACGAGCAGTACTTC; CDR3 protein: CSANHGGSPYEQYF
V gene: TRBV4-1; clone size: .; J gene: TRBJ1-2; D gene: .; CDR3 DNA: TGCGCCAGCAGCTCGGGGTGGAGTAACTATGGCTACACCTTC; CDR3 protein: CASSSGWSNYGYTF